What follows is one TCR beta chain and its context. Its antigen remains unidentified. The CDR3 sequence is 16 residues long. CDR1 and CDR2 (germline): SGHDT, YYEEEE. V was clipped by 0 bases and J by 3 bases; unmatched bases: 4. This sample was included in a study of cytomegalovirus exposure and HLA in healthy donors. Overall study results and limits: Analyses of presence/absence relied on an assumption of roughly uniform sequencing depth across donors. The classifier was said to identify cytomegalovirus status with high specificity and sensitivity. Cytomegalovirus association was listed for approximately 150 TCR beta chains.

In nominal health when sampled, donors likely had unrecorded immune exposures nonetheless. The PCR ran on 60 Vbeta and 13 Jbeta primers. Clones were sequenced by immunoSEQ multiplex PCR, and TCRdb holds only the in-frame ones, with some missing. Here the sample spans almost 200,000 clones, about 76% being singletons. The chain carries TRBV5-6 and TRBJ1-3; 9 positions agree with TRBD1. The sample consisted of PBMCs. The clonotype comes from a male donor in good health and CMV-seropositive. CDR3 region: CASSLDWDRDGNTIYF. The CDR3 nucleotides read TGTGCCAGCAGCTTGGATTGGGACAGGGATGGAAACACCATATATTTT.